Following are 27 T cell receptor beta chains from one sample sequenced in a study of T-cell memory formation after mild COVID-19. Each CDR3 protein is one row after TCRdb ran MiXCR on the 5' RACE reads. The sample has roughly 380,000 distinct CDR3 sequences, around 28% seen once; the top ten hold roughly 13%. Sequenced material: PBMCs or a T cell subset sorted from them (not recorded which). These receptors all stem from an adult woman who had mild COVID-19 (a few samples of this study predate the infection). Cell type and time point are not known.

This clonotype occurred once. The CDR3 loop is CASSQTEGNTEAFF. CDR3 DNA: TGTGCCAGCAGCCAAACCGAGGGGAACACTGAAGCTTTCTTT. The chain recombines TRBV3-2 with TRBJ1-1. TRBV3-2 is a documented pseudogene. This CDR3 has 14 residues.

The chain carries TRBV9 and TRBJ1-6; the D is unclear. Trimming pared 4 bases from V and 12 bases from J, leaving 8 bases between. In germline, CDR1 is SGDLS, CDR2 YYNGEE. This CDR3 is built from 11 residues. CDR3 region: CASSPGGPLHF. For the CDR3, the DNA is TGTGCCAGCAGCCCCGGAGGACCCCTCCACTTT.

This clonotype has more than one count but fewer than ten. The rearrangement links TRBV11-2 to TRBJ1-3, with D unresolved. The CDR3 is 16 amino acids. V was trimmed by 5 bases and J by 0 bases, leaving 14 bases between them. Per the germline V gene, CDR1 is SGHAT and CDR2 is FQNNGV. CDR3 protein: CASSPTYMSSGNTIYF. The CDR3 DNA is TGTGCCAGCAGCCCTACCTACATGAGCTCTGGAAACACCATATATTTT.

The V call is TRBV20-1, the J call TRBJ1-2, with D maybe TRBD1 (6 bases). Trimming shortened V by 3 bases and J by 5 bases, and 16 bases separated the two germline ends. The V gene's germline CDR1 is DFQATT and CDR2 SNEGSKA (reference sequence). The length of the CDR3 is 14 residues. CDR3 in amino acids: CSASLQGRLYGYTF. In DNA form, the CDR3 reads TGCAGTGCTAGTCTGCAGGGGCGGTTGTATGGCTACACCTTC.

This chain uses TRBV6-2 or TRBV6-3 with TRBJ2-2; D call uncertain. Trimming left V 2 bases short and J 6 bases short, with 10 bases between. The CDR3 covers 14 residues. Germline CDR1 and CDR2: MNHEY and SVGEGT. CDR3 region: CASSYETLPGELFF. The CDR3 DNA reads as TGTGCCAGCAGTTACGAAACGTTACCCGGGGAGCTGTTTTTT.

This clonotype was seen only a few times. V and J are TRBV5-4 and TRBJ2-1; D is unclear. Germline CDR1 SGHNT, CDR2 YYREEE (reference sequence). Trimming left V 3 bases short and J 5 bases short, with 9 bases between. The CDR3 length is 13 residues. The CDR3 region has the DNA TGTGCCAGCAGCTCGGGCCAAAACAATGAGCAGTTCTTC. It is translated as CASSSGQNNEQFF.

The V gene is TRBV29-1, the J gene TRBJ2-5; 15 bases agree with TRBD2. Germline CDR1 is SQVTM and CDR2 is ANQGSEA. There are 16 residues in the CDR3. After removal of 6 bases from V and 4 bases from J, the junction contained 9 bases not matched to a gene. CDR3 loop: CSVARTSGGAGETQYF. The CDR3 region has the DNA TGCAGCGTCGCCAGGACTAGCGGGGGGGCCGGAGAGACCCAGTACTTC. The variable domain in full, completed from reference TRBV29-1 and TRBJ2-5, reads SAVISQKPSRDICQRGTSLTIQCQVDSQVTMMFWYRQQPGQSLTLIATANQGSEATYESGFVIDKFPISRPNLTFSTLTVSNMSPEDSSIYLCSVARTSGGAGETQYFGPGTRLLVL.

This clonotype was seen a few times. The chain has TRBV5-1 and TRBJ1-2; maybe TRBD1 (6 bases). Trimming removed 0 bases at V and 6 bases at J, with 12 bases between. The CDR3 is 14 residues long. The germline V gene encodes CDR1 SGHRS and CDR2 YFSETQ. DNA for the CDR3: TGCGCCAGCAGCTTGGTGGCAGGGGAGGATGGCTACACCTTC. As protein: CASSLVAGEDGYTF.

The gene calls are TRBV7-3 and TRBJ2-3; D is undetermined. The CDR3 contains 16 residues. The V end was cut by 0 bases, the J end by 6 bases, with 16 bases between. Per germline, CDR1 SGHTA and CDR2 FQGTGA. CDR3 sequence (DNA): TGTGCCAGCAGCTTAACGGCAAGGCCCGTTAGGGATACGCAGTATTTT. As protein: CASSLTARPVRDTQYF.

This chain connects TRBV6-1 to TRBJ2-1, with TRBD2 matching 9 bases. Losses at the gene ends were 6 bases for V and 2 bases for J; bases not matched to a gene: 5. The length of the CDR3 is 15 residues. Looked up from germline, CDR1 is MNHNS and CDR2 is SASEGT. This chain's CDR3 is CASSISGSAYNEQFF. The CDR3 DNA reads TGTGCCAGCAGCATTAGCGGGAGTGCCTACAATGAGCAGTTCTTC.

This clonotype has more than one count but fewer than ten. The germline gene is not matched at one end of the junction; a read error may be the cause. This chain connects TRBV4-1 to TRBJ1-1, with TRBD1 as a possible D gene (6 bases). This CDR3 contains 15 residues. The germline gives CDR1 MGHRA, CDR2 YSYEKL. CDR3 DNA sequence: TGCGCCAGCAGCCCCAACGAAGGGGGGGCCGCCCGAATTCCGTTT. The encoded protein is CASSPNEGGAARIPF.

This clonotype was detected only a few times. Its ends do not fully match the called genes, so a read error is possible. The gene calls are TRBV5-1 and TRBJ1-2, with 8 positions matching TRBD1. Germline CDR1 SGHRS, CDR2 YFSETQ. The CDR3 loop spans 14 amino acids. The CDR3 is CASSGTGLKYGYTF. For the CDR3, the DNA is TGTGCCAGCAGCGGGACAGGTTTAAAGTATGGCTACACCTTC.

The rearrangement links TRBV20-1 to TRBJ1-2, with TRBD1 matching 8 bases. Germline CDR1 and CDR2: DFQATT and SNEGSKA (reference sequence). V dropped 0 bases and J dropped 7; count of bases not matched to a gene: 7. The CDR3 extends over 14 amino acids. CDR3 coding DNA: TGCAGTGCTAGAGATGACCAGGGGGCGGTTGGCTACACCTTC. It yields the protein CSARDDQGAVGYTF.

This clonotype was seen a handful of times. The V and J genes are TRBV5-1 and TRBJ2-3; D is undetermined. V was clipped by 4 bases and J by 3 bases, with 9 bases between them. Germline CDR1 SGHRS, CDR2 YFSETQ. The CDR3 has 13 amino acids. In DNA, the CDR3 is TGCGCCAGCAGCATGTACCCTACAGATACGCAGTATTTT. Residues: CASSMYPTDTQYF.

V and J are TRBV3-1 and TRBJ1-1; perhaps TRBD1 as D (6 bases). CDR3 length equals 14 residues. Per the germline V gene, CDR1 is LGHDT and CDR2 is YNNKEL (reference sequence). Trimming removed 2 bases at V and 4 bases at J, with 11 bases between. This chain's CDR3 is CASSQSAGATEAFF. The CDR3 coding sequence is TGTGCCAGCAGCCAATCGGCAGGGGCCACTGAAGCTTTCTTT.

This clonotype was counted only a few times. The chain uses TRBV7-9 and TRBJ1-2; tentatively, D is TRBD1 (6 bases). V lost 3 bases to trimming and J lost 0 bases, with 11 bases between them. There are 15 residues in the CDR3. The germline V gene encodes CDR1 SEHNR and CDR2 FQNEAQ (reference sequence). CDR3 bases: TGTGCCAGCAGCTTGACAGGAAGAGCTAACTATGGCTACACCTTC. Its protein is CASSLTGRANYGYTF.

In this sample, this clonotype turned up a few times. This chain connects TRBV5-1 to TRBJ1-5; unclear D gene. V lost 4 bases and J lost 0, with 11 bases in between. The CDR3 runs 15 residues. Germline V CDR1 and CDR2: SGHRS, YFSETQ. This CDR3 is CASSPLGYSNQPQHF. In DNA, the CDR3 is TGCGCCAGCAGCCCTCTGGGATATAGCAATCAGCCCCAGCATTTT.

V and J are TRBV7-6 and TRBJ1-2; D gene ambiguous. Per germline, CDR1 SGHVS and CDR2 FNYEAQ. The CDR3 sequence is 13 residues long. V lost 5 bases, J lost 6 bases, and 13 bases lay in between. The CDR3 coding sequence is TGTGCCAGCAGCCTTGGACCCGGAGATGGCTACACCTTC. It translates to CASSLGPGDGYTF.

This rearrangement joins TRBV7-9 to TRBJ2-7; D gene ambiguous. This CDR3 is 16 amino acids long. From germline, CDR1 is SEHNR and CDR2 FQNEAQ (reference sequence). V was shortened by 5 bases and J by 2 bases, with 19 bases between the two germline ends. DNA for the CDR3: TGTGCCAGCAGCCATTCTAGGGATTCGTCGCCCTACGAGCAGTACTTC. Amino acids: CASSHSRDSSPYEQYF.

The sample holds a few counts of this clonotype. This chain connects TRBV20-1 to TRBJ2-3; TRBD2 aligns across 9 bases. This CDR3 is built from 17 residues. The V segment lost 1 base and the J segment 6 bases; nucleotides outside the gene matches: 14. Germline values: CDR1 DFQATT, CDR2 SNEGSKA (reference sequence). CDR3 nucleotides: TGCAGTGCTAGAGTAATGGTCCAGCGGGGGGCCAGGGATACGCAGTATTTT. Translating it yields CSARVMVQRGARDTQYF.

The rearrangement links TRBV6-5 to TRBJ1-2; unclear D gene. From germline, CDR1 is MNHEY and CDR2 SVGAGI. The CDR3 runs to 15 residues. Trimming left V 0 bases short and J 8 bases short, with 16 bases between. CDR3 in amino acids: CASSYSPQETMGYTF. The CDR3 DNA is TGTGCCAGCAGTTACTCCCCGCAGGAAACTATGGGCTACACCTTC.

This clonotype was detected many times. The V gene is TRBV7-2, the J gene TRBJ2-7, with 10 bases identical to TRBD2. CDR1 and CDR2 from the germline V gene are SGHTA and FQGNSA. V lost 6 bases and J lost 3; bases outside the gene matches: 5. The CDR3 contains 14 residues. In DNA form, the CDR3 reads TGTGCCAGCAGTTCTAGCGGGGGCGACTACGAGCAGTACTTC. Translated, it gives CASSSSGGDYEQYF. The full variable domain, its missing parts supplied by reference TRBV7-2 and TRBJ2-7, is GAGVSQSPSNKVTEKGKDVELRCDPISGHTALYWYRQSLGQGLEFLIYFQGNSAPDKSGLPSDRFSAERTGGSVSTLTIQRTQQEDSAVYLCASSSSGGDYEQYFGPGTRLTVT.

The chain joins TRBV2 to TRBJ2-2; 7 nucleotides line up with TRBD1. V trimming: 5 bases; J trimming: 1 base; junction bases outside the gene matches: 4. Looked up from germline, CDR1 is SNHLY and CDR2 is FYNNEI. CDR3 length equals 15 residues. DNA for the CDR3: TGTGCCAGCAGTATACAGGGGAGGAACACCGGGGAGCTGTTTTTT. This gives the protein CASSIQGRNTGELFF.

The chain employs TRBV6-2 or TRBV6-3 and TRBJ2-1; either TRBD1 or TRBD2 may supply D (5 bases each). The CDR3 sequence is 15 residues long. Trimming stripped 2 bases from V and 8 bases from J, with 16 bases between. Germline CDR1 is MNHEY and CDR2 is SVGEGT. Written as DNA, the CDR3 is TGTGCCAGCAGTTACATGGGACCCACGAAGGATGAGCAGTTCTTC. It codes for CASSYMGPTKDEQFF.

V usage is TRBV12-2 and J usage is TRBJ1-5; TRBD1, as called in the table, went unchecked against the DNA. TRBV12-2 corresponds to a pseudogene. The CDR3 loop spans 17 amino acids. The CDR3 spells CASRLPPQGAVNQPQHF. CDR3 DNA sequence: TGTGCAAGTCGCTTACCTCCGCAGGGGGCGGTAAATCAGCCCCAGCATTTT.

J is TRBJ1-4 and V is TRBV15, with D tentatively TRBD1 (6 bases). The CDR3 contains 15 residues. Germline values: CDR1 LNHNV, CDR2 YYDKDF (reference sequence). Between the trimmed V and J ends, which lost 0 bases and 6 bases, there was a span of 11 bases. The CDR3 nucleotides are TGTGCCACCAGCAGAGATCGGGGGGCGGATGAAAAACTGTTTTTT. It translates to CATSRDRGADEKLFF.

The chain couples TRBV7-3 to TRBJ2-1, with 13 bases fitting TRBD2. The CDR3 spans 15 residues. Unmatched junction bases numbered 5, after V lost 5 bases and J lost 7 bases. Germline CDR1 and CDR2: SGHTA and FQGTGA. CDR3 sequence: CASSPGTSGVNEQFF. As DNA, the CDR3 is TGTGCCAGCAGCCCCGGGACTAGCGGGGTTAATGAGCAGTTCTTC.